This record concerns one T cell receptor (beta chain) sequence. One junction end does not reproduce the germline sequence, and a read error may be involved. The data originate from a study of cytomegalovirus exposure and HLA in healthy donors. PCR was performed using 60 Vbeta and 13 Jbeta primers. Sequenced by immunoSEQ multiplex PCR; TCRdb stores in-frame clones only, minus some. The data hold under 100,000 clones, with roughly 82% observed a single time. The CDR3 sequence is 15 residues long. Germline values: CDR1 SGHNT, CDR2 YYREEE (reference sequence). The V call is TRBV5-4, the J call TRBJ1-1; D is possibly TRBD1 (5 bases). The source material was PBMCs. The clonotype comes from a human donor in good health. The CDR3 reads CASSQGRQGHTEAFF. The CDR3 nucleotides read TGCGCCAGCAGCCAAGGTCGGCAGGGCCACACTGAAGCTTTCTTT. Based on the CDR3 plus reference TRBV5-4 and TRBJ1-1, the full variable domain is ETGVTQSPTHLIKTRGQQVTLRCSSQSGHNTVSWYQQALGQGPQFIFQYYREEENGRGNFPPRFSGLQFPNYSSELNVNALELDDSALYLCASSQGRQGHTEAFFGQGTRLTVV.